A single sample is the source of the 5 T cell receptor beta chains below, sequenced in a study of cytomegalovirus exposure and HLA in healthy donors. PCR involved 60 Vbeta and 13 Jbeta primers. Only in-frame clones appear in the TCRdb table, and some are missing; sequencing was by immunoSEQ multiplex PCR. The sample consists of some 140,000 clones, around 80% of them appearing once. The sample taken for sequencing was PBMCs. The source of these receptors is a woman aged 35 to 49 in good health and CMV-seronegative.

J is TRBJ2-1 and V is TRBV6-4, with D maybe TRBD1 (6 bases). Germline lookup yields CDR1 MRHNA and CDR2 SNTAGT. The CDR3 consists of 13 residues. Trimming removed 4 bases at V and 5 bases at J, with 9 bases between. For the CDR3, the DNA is TGTGCCAGCAGTGTCCGGGACAACAATGAGCAGTTCTTC. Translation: CASSVRDNNEQFF.

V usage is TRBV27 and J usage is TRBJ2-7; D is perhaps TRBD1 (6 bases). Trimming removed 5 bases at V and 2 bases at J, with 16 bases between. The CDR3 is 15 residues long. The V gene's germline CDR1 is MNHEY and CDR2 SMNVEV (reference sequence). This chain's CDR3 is CASSQKPTGAYEQYF. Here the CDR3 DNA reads TGTGCCAGCAGTCAAAAACCGACAGGTGCCTACGAGCAGTACTTC.

In DNA, the CDR3 is TGTGCCAGCAGTGAAGCGCGGAGCGATGGCTACACCTTC. Amino acids: CASSEARSDGYTF. V gene TRBV2 combines with J gene TRBJ1-2; D is uncertain. The CDR3 loop spans 13 amino acids. V was clipped by 0 bases and J by 6 bases, with 8 bases between them. The germline gives CDR1 SNHLY, CDR2 FYNNEI.

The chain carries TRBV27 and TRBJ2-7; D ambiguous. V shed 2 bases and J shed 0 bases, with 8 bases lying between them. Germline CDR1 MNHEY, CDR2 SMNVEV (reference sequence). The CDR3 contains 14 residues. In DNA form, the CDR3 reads TGTGCCAGCAGTTTAGCGGAGAGCTCCTACGAGCAGTACTTC. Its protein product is CASSLAESSYEQYF.

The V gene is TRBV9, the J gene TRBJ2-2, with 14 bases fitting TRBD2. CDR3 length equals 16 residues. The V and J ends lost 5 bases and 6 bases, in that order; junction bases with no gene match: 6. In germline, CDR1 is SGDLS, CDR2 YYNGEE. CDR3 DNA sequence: TGTGCCAGCAGGCCTCCGGGACTAGCGGGGGCCGGGGAGCTGTTTTTT. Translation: CASRPPGLAGAGELFF.